This TCR beta chain was observed in a study of beta chain features in type 1 diabetes. Of note for this clone: Its antigen remains unidentified.

Overall study findings and caveats: Type 1 diabetes patients showed a moderate but significant shortening of TCRB CDR3s in all four CD4+ subsets. The question left open here concerned HLA type influencing TCRB rearrangement. It was among patients, rather than healthy donors, that naive, central memory and Treg TCRB repertoires appeared more similar.

Expressed TCRB transcripts were sequenced after all isolated RNA was converted to cDNA. Only in-frame clones appear in the TCRdb table, and some are missing; sequencing was by immunoSEQ multiplex PCR. The data show 150,000 to 200,000 clones, about 63% seen once. CDR1 SGDLS and CDR2 YYNGEE come from the germline V gene. The CDR3 has 14 amino acids. Trimming left V 0 bases short and J 1 base short, with 7 bases between. Each donor gave one heparinised blood draw averaging around 120 mL. By way of CD45RO/CCR7/CD25/CD127/CD95/CD27, the CD4+ regulatory, stem cell-like memory, central memory and naive cells were sorted.

The sequence was obtained from a man under 40 with type 1 diabetes. Sequenced: naive CD4+ T cells from blood. V usage is TRBV9 and J usage is TRBJ1-1; D ambiguous. CDR3 DNA: TGTGCCAGCAGCGTAGATGGGCAGAACACTGAAGCTTTCTTT. It encodes CASSVDGQNTEAFF.